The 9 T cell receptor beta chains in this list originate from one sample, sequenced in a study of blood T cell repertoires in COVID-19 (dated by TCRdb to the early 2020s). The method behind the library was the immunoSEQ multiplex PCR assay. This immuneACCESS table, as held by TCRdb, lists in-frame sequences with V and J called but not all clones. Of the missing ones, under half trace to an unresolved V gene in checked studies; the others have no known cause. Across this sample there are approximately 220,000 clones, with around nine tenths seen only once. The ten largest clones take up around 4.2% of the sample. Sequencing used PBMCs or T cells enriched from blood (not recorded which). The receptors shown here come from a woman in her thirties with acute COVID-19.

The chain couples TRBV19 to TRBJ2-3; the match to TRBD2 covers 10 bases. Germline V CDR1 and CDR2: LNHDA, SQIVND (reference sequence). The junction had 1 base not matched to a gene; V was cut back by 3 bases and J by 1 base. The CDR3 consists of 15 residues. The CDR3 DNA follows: TGTGCCAGTAGTATTCTAGCGGGGGGCACAGATACGCAGTATTTT. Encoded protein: CASSILAGGTDTQYF.

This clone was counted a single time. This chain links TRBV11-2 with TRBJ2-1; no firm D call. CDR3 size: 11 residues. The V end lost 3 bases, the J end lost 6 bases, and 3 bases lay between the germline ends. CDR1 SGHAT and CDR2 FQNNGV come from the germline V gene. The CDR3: CASSFSNEQFF. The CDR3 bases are TGTGCCAGCAGCTTCTCCAATGAGCAGTTCTTC.

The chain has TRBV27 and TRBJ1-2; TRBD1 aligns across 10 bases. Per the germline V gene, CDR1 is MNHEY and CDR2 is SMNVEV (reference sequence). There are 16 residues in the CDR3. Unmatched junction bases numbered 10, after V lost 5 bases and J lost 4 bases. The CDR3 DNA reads TGTGCCAGCAGTCAACTCCGGGACAGGGGAGGCTATGGCTACACCTTC. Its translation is CASSQLRDRGGYGYTF.

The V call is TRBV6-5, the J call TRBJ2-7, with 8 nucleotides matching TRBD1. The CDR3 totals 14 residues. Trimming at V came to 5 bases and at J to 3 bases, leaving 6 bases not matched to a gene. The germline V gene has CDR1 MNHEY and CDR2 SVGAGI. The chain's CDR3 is CASSRQGAGYEQYF. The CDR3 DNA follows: TGTGCCAGCAGTCGCCAGGGGGCAGGCTACGAGCAGTACTTC.

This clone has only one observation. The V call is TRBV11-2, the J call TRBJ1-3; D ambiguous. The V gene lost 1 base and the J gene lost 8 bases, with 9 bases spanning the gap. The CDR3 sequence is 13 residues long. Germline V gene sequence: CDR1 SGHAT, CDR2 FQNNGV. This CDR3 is CASSLGLGDTIYF. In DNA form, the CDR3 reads TGTGCCAGCAGCTTAGGACTGGGAGACACCATATATTTT.

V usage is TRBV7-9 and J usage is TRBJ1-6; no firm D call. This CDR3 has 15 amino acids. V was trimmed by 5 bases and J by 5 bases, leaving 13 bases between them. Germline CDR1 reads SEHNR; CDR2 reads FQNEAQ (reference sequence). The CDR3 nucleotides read TGTGCCAGCAGCCACGGGGATAGACATAATTCACCCCTCCACTTT. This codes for CASSHGDRHNSPLHF.

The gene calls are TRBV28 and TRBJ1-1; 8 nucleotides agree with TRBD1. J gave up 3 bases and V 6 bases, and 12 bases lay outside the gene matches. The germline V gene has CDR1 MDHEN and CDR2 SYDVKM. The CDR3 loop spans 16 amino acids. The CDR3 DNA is TGTGCCAGCAGCCCGGGGCAGGGGGCGAGGTACACTGAAGCTTTCTTT. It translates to CASSPGQGARYTEAFF.

The CDR3 DNA is TGTGCCAGCAGCCCCTTGCCTACAGGTGACGGGGAGACCCAGTACTTC. The encoded protein is CASSPLPTGDGETQYF. This sequence joins TRBV9 and TRBJ2-5, with TRBD1 as a possible D gene (5 bases). The V gene lost 4 bases and the J gene lost 5 bases, with 21 bases spanning the gap. The CDR3 has 16 amino acids. Looked up from germline, CDR1 is SGDLS and CDR2 is YYNGEE.

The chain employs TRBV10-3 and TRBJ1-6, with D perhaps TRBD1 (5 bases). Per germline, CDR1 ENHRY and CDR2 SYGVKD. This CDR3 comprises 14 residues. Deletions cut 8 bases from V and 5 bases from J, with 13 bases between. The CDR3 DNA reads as TGTGCCATCGGCGGGACGCAGGATAATTCACCCCTCCACTTT. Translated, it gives CAIGGTQDNSPLHF.